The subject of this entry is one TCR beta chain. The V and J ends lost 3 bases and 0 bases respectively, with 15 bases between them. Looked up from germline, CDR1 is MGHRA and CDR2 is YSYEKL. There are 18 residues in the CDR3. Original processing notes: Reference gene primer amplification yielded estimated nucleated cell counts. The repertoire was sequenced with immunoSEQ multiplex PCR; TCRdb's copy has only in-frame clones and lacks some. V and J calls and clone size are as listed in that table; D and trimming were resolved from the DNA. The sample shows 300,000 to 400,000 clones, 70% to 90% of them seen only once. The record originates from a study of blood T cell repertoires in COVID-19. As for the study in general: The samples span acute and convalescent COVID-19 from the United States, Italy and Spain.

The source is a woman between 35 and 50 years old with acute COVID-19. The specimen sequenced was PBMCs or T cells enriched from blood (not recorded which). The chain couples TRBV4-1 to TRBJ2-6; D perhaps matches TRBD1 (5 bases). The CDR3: CASSHLGRVPSGANVLTF. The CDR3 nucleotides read TGCGCCAGCAGCCATCTGGGCAGGGTACCCTCTGGGGCCAACGTCCTGACTTTC.